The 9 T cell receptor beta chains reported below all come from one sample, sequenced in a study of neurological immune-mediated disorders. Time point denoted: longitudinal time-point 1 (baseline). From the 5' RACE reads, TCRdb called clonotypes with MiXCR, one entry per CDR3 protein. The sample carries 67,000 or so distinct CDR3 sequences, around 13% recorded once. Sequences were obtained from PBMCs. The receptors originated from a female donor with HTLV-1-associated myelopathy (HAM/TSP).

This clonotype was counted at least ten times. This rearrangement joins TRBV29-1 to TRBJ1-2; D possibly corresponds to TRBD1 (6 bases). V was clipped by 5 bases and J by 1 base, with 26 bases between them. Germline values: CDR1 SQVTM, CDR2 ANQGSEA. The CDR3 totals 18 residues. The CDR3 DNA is TGCAGCGTTCTGACGAGGGGGAAGCAAAGTATATTTAACTATGGCTACACCTTC. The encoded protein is CSVLTRGKQSIFNYGYTF.

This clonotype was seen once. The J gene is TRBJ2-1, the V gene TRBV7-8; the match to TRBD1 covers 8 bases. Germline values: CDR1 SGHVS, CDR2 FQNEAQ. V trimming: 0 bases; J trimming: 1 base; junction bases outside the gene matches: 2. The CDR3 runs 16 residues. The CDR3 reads CASSLADRASYNEQFF. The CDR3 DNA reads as TGTGCCAGCAGCTTAGCGGACAGGGCGTCCTACAATGAGCAGTTCTTC.

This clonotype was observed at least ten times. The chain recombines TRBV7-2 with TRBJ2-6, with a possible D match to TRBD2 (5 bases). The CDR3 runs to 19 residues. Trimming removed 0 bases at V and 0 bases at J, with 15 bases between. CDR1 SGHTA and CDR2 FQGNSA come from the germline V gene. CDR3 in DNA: TGTGCCAGCAGCTTAGCGCCGATCGGGGATAACTCTGGGGCCAACGTCCTGACTTTC. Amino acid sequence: CASSLAPIGDNSGANVLTF.

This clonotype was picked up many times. This CDR3 reads CSVAGGPNEQFF. The CDR3 nucleotides are TGCAGTGTAGCGGGGGGGCCCAATGAGCAGTTCTTC. The chain uses TRBV20-1 and TRBJ2-1; 11 bases agree with TRBD2. Germline values: CDR1 DFQATT, CDR2 SNEGSKA (reference sequence). The J segment lost 6 bases and the V segment lost 7 bases, leaving 2 bases of the junction unmatched. CDR3 length: 12 amino acids.

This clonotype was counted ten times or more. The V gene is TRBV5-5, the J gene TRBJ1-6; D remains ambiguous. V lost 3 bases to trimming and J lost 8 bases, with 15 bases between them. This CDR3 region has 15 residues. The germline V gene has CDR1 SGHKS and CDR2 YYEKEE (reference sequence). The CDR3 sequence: CASSWGPGSDSPLHF. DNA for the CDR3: TGTGCCAGCAGCTGGGGTCCGGGATCCGATTCACCCCTCCACTTT. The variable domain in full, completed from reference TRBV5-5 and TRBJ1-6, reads DAGVTQSPTHLIKTRGQQVTLRCSPISGHKSVSWYQQVLGQGPQFIFQYYEKEERGRGNFPDRFSARQFPNYSSELNVNALLLGDSALYLCASSWGPGSDSPLHFGNGTRLTVT.

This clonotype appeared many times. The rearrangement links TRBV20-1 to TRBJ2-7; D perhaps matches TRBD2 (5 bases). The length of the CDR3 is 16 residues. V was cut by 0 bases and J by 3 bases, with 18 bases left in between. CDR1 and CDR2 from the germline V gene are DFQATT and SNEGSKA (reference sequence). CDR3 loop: CSARDLGRVTGYEQYF. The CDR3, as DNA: TGCAGTGCTAGAGATCTTGGGCGGGTAACTGGCTACGAGCAGTACTTC.

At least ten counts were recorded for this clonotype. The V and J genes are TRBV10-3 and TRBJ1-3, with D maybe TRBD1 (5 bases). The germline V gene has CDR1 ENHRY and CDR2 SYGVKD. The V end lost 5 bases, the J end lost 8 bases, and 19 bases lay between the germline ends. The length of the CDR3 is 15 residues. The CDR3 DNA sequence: TGTGCCATCAGTCCCGGGACCAAGCATTGGGACACCATATATTTT. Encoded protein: CAISPGTKHWDTIYF.

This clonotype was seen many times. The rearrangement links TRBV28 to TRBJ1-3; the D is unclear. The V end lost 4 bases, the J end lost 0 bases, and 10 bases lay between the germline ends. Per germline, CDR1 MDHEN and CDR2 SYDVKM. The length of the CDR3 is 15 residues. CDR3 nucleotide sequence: TGTGCCAGCAGTTCACATACGAACTCTGGAAACACCATATATTTT. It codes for CASSSHTNSGNTIYF.

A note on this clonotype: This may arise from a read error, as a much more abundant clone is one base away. The CDR3 region is CSVRRRDLELNEQFF. In DNA, the CDR3 is TGCAGCGTTAGGAGGAGGGACCTAGAGCTAAATGAGCAGTTCTTC. J is TRBJ2-1 and V is TRBV29-1; tentatively, D is TRBD2 (6 bases). This CDR3 comprises 15 residues. Trimming cost V 5 bases and J 7 bases, with 21 bases left between them. Germline assignment: CDR1 SQVTM and CDR2 ANQGSEA.